The 23 T cell receptor beta chains below come from one sample, sequenced in a study of T cells in Graves' hyperthyroidism and ophthalmopathy. From RNA transcripts, TCR beta CDR3 regions were amplified. The HTBI primer set served for first-round RT-PCR of the TCR CDR3. Each CDR3 protein gets one entry after TCRdb re-called the multiplex PCR reads with MiXCR. Seen here are 90,000 to 120,000 distinct CDR3 sequences, about 17% observed once, and the top ten hold about 40%. Sequencing was done on a sample of blood. These receptors were obtained from a woman aged 50 to 60 with Graves' hyperthyroidism.

This clonotype was picked up many times. The chain recombines TRBV28 with TRBJ1-1; D is ambiguous. Germline V gives CDR1 MDHEN, CDR2 SYDVKM. The CDR3 runs 13 residues. Trimming removed 3 bases at V and 1 base at J, with 6 bases between. The CDR3: CASSFSRNTEAFF. CDR3 DNA sequence: TGTGCCAGCAGTTTTAGTCGGAACACTGAAGCTTTCTTT. The whole variable domain, remainder taken from reference TRBV28 and TRBJ1-1, is DVKVTQSSRYLVKRTGEKVFLECVQDMDHENMFWYRQDPGLGLRLIYFSYDVKMKEKGDIPEGYSVSREKKERFSLILESASTNQTSMYLCASSFSRNTEAFFGQGTRLTVV.

This clonotype has at least ten counts. The CDR3 region has the DNA TGTGCCAGCAGCGCCGGGTCGTTCTCCTACGAGCAGTACTTC. Translated: CASSAGSFSYEQYF. The gene calls are TRBV9 and TRBJ2-7; D unclear. Trimming removed 3 bases from V and 0 bases from J, with 10 bases in between. There are 14 residues in the CDR3. Germline CDR1 reads SGDLS; CDR2 reads YYNGEE.

Many counts were recorded for this clonotype. J is TRBJ2-3 and V is TRBV3-1; 12 positions match TRBD2. V lost 5 bases and J lost 2; bases outside the gene matches: 8. CDR3 length: 17 amino acids. CDR1 and CDR2 from the germline V gene are LGHDT and YNNKEL (reference sequence). The CDR3 here is CASSSPLAGGVTDTQYF. The DNA for the CDR3 is TGTGCCAGCAGCTCCCCACTAGCGGGAGGTGTCACAGATACGCAGTATTTT.

The table lists this clonotype with many counts. CDR3 protein: CSANSGSQTYEQYF. CDR3 coding DNA: TGCAGTGCTAATAGCGGGAGTCAAACCTACGAGCAGTACTTC. The rearrangement uses TRBV20-1 and TRBJ2-7; 9 bases agree with TRBD2. The ends lost 4 bases at V and 2 bases at J; junction bases unmatched: 6. Germline CDR1 reads DFQATT; CDR2 reads SNEGSKA (reference sequence). This CDR3 contains 14 residues.

This clonotype was observed many times. The chain employs TRBV28 and TRBJ2-4; D is unclear. V lost 4 bases and J 0 bases, leaving 10 bases between the germline ends. CDR1 and CDR2 (germline): MDHEN, SYDVKM. The CDR3 has 15 residues. CDR3 amino acids: CASSSFALAKNIQYF. The CDR3 nucleotides read TGTGCCAGCAGTTCTTTTGCTTTAGCCAAAAACATTCAGTACTTC.

This clonotype was seen many times. The V call is TRBV6-5, the J call TRBJ2-5; D remains ambiguous. The CDR3 has 11 residues. CDR1 and CDR2 (germline): MNHEY, SVGAGI. V lost 2 bases, J lost 5 bases, and 3 bases lay in between. The CDR3 region has the DNA TGTGCCAGCAGTTACGAGGAGACCCAGTACTTC. Encoded protein: CASSYEETQYF.

Ten or more counts support this clonotype. This CDR3 is CASSPDRAADTQYF. Written as DNA, the CDR3 is TGTGCCAGCAGCCCGGACAGGGCCGCAGATACGCAGTATTTT. V and J are TRBV3-1 and TRBJ2-3; 8 bases line up with TRBD1. This CDR3 comprises 14 residues. Losses at the gene ends were 4 bases for V and 4 bases for J; bases not matched to a gene: 4. CDR1 is LGHDT, CDR2 YNNKEL, per germline (reference sequence).

Ten or more counts support this clonotype. The chain employs TRBV7-2 and TRBJ2-1; D is undetermined. Germline V gene sequence: CDR1 SGHTA, CDR2 FQGNSA. The CDR3 extends over 15 amino acids. V dropped 1 base and J dropped 0 bases, with 7 bases sitting between them. CDR3 DNA: TGTGCCAGCAGCTTAGTGATAACCTCCTACAATGAGCAGTTCTTC. This sequence encodes CASSLVITSYNEQFF.

This clonotype was seen repeatedly, ten times or more. V and J are TRBV12-3 or TRBV12-4 and TRBJ1-5; TRBD1 might be the D (6 bases). The CDR3 length is 14 residues. Trimming took 4 bases from V and 7 from J, leaving 14 bases between them. As DNA, the CDR3 is TGTGCCAGCAGTTCCGGGGGGGCGGGCCAGCCCCAGCATTTT. This sequence encodes CASSSGGAGQPQHF.

This clonotype was detected a few times. V and J are TRBV29-1 and TRBJ2-5; no clear D. The V gene lost 7 bases and the J gene lost 1 base, with 10 bases spanning the gap. The CDR3 runs to 12 residues. CDR1 and CDR2 from the germline V gene are SQVTM and ANQGSEA. The CDR3 nucleotides are TGCAGCGCAGCGCCGATCCAAGAGACCCAGTACTTC. As protein: CSAAPIQETQYF.

The chain has TRBV28 and TRBJ2-3; D may be TRBD1 (6 bases). The CDR3 is 14 residues long. Germline V lookup: CDR1 MDHEN, CDR2 SYDVKM. The germline V and J ends were trimmed by 1 base and 4 bases, with 9 bases remaining between them. The CDR3 reads CASSLSQGADTQYF. CDR3 nucleotide sequence: TGTGCCAGCAGTTTATCACAGGGAGCAGATACGCAGTATTTT.

In regard to this clonotype: A single base separates this from a much larger clone, so it may be a read error. The gene calls are TRBV6-5 and TRBJ1-5, with a possible D match to TRBD1 (6 bases). Germline CDR1 and CDR2: MNHEY and SVGAGI. V dropped 5 bases and J dropped 7 bases, with 21 bases sitting between them. This CDR3 comprises 16 residues. The DNA of the CDR3 is TGTGCCAGCAGTCACCCAGTGGCCAGGGGAGGACAGCCCCAGCATTTT. Amino acid sequence: CASSHPVARGGQPQHF.

This clonotype was seen repeatedly, ten times or more. CDR3 region: CASSLDRNNEKLFF. CDR3 in DNA: TGTGCCAGCTCACTCGACAGGAATAATGAAAAACTGTTTTTT. V gene TRBV18 combines with J gene TRBJ1-4, with D perhaps TRBD1 (6 bases). Germline lookup yields CDR1 KGHSH and CDR2 LQKENI. CDR3 length equals 14 residues. Trimming left V 4 bases short and J 4 bases short, with 10 bases between.

This clonotype came up many times. The rearrangement joins TRBV29-1 to TRBJ2-4; D possibly corresponds to TRBD2 (5 bases). CDR3 length: 15 amino acids. Trimming shortened V by 7 bases and J by 8 bases, and 24 bases separated the two germline ends. CDR1 and CDR2 from the germline V gene are SQVTM and ANQGSEA. The DNA for the CDR3 is TGCAGCGCCCTCACACTAGGTCTTGAGGCGTACATTCAGTACTTC. Residues: CSALTLGLEAYIQYF.

This clonotype was seen at least ten times. The chain uses TRBV2 and TRBJ1-2, with D maybe TRBD1 (6 bases). The CDR3 sequence is 16 residues long. V was clipped by 6 bases and J by 1 base, with 18 bases between them. Germline V gene sequence: CDR1 SNHLY, CDR2 FYNNEI. CDR3 in DNA: TGTGCCAGCAGAAATGGCTGGGGGCGAGATAACTATGGCTACACCTTC. Its translation: CASRNGWGRDNYGYTF. Filled out from reference TRBV2 and TRBJ1-2, the complete variable domain reads EPEVTQTPSHQVTQMGQEVILRCVPISNHLYFYWYRQILGQKVEFLVSFYNNEISEKSEIFDDQFSVERPDGSNFTLKIRSTKLEDSAMYFCASRNGWGRDNYGYTFGSGTRLTVV.

Ten or more counts support this clonotype. CDR3 bases: TGTGCCAGCAGCTTAGCGTTCGACAGGGGCTATGGCTACACCTTC. This gives the protein CASSLAFDRGYGYTF. The rearrangement links TRBV7-6 to TRBJ1-2, with 8 positions matching TRBD1. The CDR3 consists of 15 residues. V shed 0 bases and J 4 bases; nucleotides not matched to a gene: 4. Germline V gene data show CDR1 as SGHVS and CDR2 as FNYEAQ.

The rearrangement links TRBV30 to TRBJ1-2; TRBD1 matches 7 bases. This CDR3 is 13 amino acids long. Trimming cost V 2 bases and J 4 bases; bases outside gene matches: 4. CDR1 and CDR2 from the germline V gene are GTSNPN and SVGIG (reference sequence). CDR3 DNA: TGTGCCTGGAGTAGGGGGCACGGCTATGGCTACACCTTC. It translates to CAWSRGHGYGYTF.

This clonotype was observed a handful of times. The rearrangement links TRBV24-1 to TRBJ2-2; the D gene is possibly TRBD2 (6 bases). Germline CDR1 and CDR2: KGHDR and SFDVKD. The CDR3 covers 16 residues. Trimming removed 10 bases at V and 6 bases at J, with 23 bases between. The CDR3 DNA follows: TGTGCCACACGGGCCCGGGATATATGGGGGGCCGGGGAGCTGTTTTTT. Its protein product is CATRARDIWGAGELFF.

In this sample, this clonotype turned up many times. The V call is TRBV20-1, the J call TRBJ2-1; 8 bases match TRBD2. The CDR3 length is 16 residues. In germline, CDR1 is DFQATT, CDR2 SNEGSKA (reference sequence). V trimming: 0 bases; J trimming: 0 bases; junction bases outside the gene matches: 4. Here the CDR3 reads CSARDLTSASYNEQFF. The CDR3 DNA reads as TGCAGTGCTAGAGATCTGACTAGCGCCTCCTACAATGAGCAGTTCTTC.

The V gene is TRBV5-1, the J gene TRBJ2-3, with D possibly being TRBD1 (6 bases). CDR1 SGHRS and CDR2 YFSETQ come from the germline V gene. This CDR3 region has 16 residues. The V gene lost 3 bases and the J gene lost 3 bases, with 17 bases spanning the gap. CDR3 protein: CASSYEGGTGTDTQYF. The CDR3 region has the DNA TGCGCCAGCAGCTACGAAGGGGGTACGGGGACAGATACGCAGTATTTT.

This clonotype appeared a single time. J is TRBJ2-1 and V is TRBV2, with D possibly matching TRBD2 (6 bases). The J call could be wrong; TRBJ2-7 is a better fit for the DNA end. The CDR3 runs to 14 residues. Germline values: CDR1 SNHLY, CDR2 FYNNEI. The CDR3 nucleotides are TGTGCCAGCCTCGCGAGGGAGGAATTCAATGAGCAGTACTTC. Translated: CASLAREEFNEQYF.

In this sample, this clonotype turned up many times. The chain is built from TRBV18 and TRBJ2-4; TRBD2 matches 9 bases. Unmatched junction bases numbered 16, after V lost 3 bases and J lost 1 base. Germline-derived CDR1 and CDR2 are KGHSH and LQKENI. The CDR3 runs 20 residues. CDR3 bases: TGTGCCAGCTCACCTCTCGTGACTAGCGGACCCGTTGGGGCCAAAAACATTCAGTACTTC. It codes for CASSPLVTSGPVGAKNIQYF. Using reference TRBV18 and TRBJ2-4 for the parts outside the CDR3, the full variable domain is NAGVMQNPRHLVRRRGQEARLRCSPMKGHSHVYWYRQLPEEGLKFMVYLQKENIIDESGMPKERFSAEFPKEGPSILRIQQVVRGDSAAYFCASSPLVTSGPVGAKNIQYFGAGTRLSVL.

This clonotype was seen a handful of times. The chain links TRBV10-2 to TRBJ2-1, with 13 bases that match TRBD2. The CDR3 spans 14 residues. J was trimmed by 12 bases and V by 6 bases; bases with no gene match: 8. The germline V gene has CDR1 WSHSY and CDR2 SAAADI. In DNA form, the CDR3 reads TGCGCCAGCAGCTCGACTAGCGGGGGGTGGGGGCAGTTCTTC. The encoded protein is CASSSTSGGWGQFF.